This T cell receptor beta chain was sequenced during a study of Ad26.COV2.S vaccination and SARS-CoV-2 variants. Study-level points and caveats: In TCR breadth and depth analyses, total T cell responses may have been underestimated. The placebo group had lower spike-specific TCR breadth than the vaccine recipients did. Vaccinees and placebo recipients showed similar non-spike TCR breadth.

Treatment meaning: roughly 18 received Ad26.COV2.S at low or high dose, single or two shots; several received placebo; per-sample allocation not given. Samples analyzed were those drawn on day 63 after the first vaccine or placebo injection. This adult donor, from Boston, was 18-55 years old. The method was immunoSEQ multiplex PCR; TCRdb's version includes in-frame clones alone and lacks a portion of them. The repertoire holds some 390,000 clones, with 89% as singletons. The CDR3 loop spans 15 amino acids. V gave up 1 base and J gave up 7 bases; unmatched junction bases: 5. CDR1 and CDR2 from the germline V gene are SGHVS and FNYEAQ. In regard to this clone: Its cognate antigen is unknown.

This clonotype was sampled from a person between 18 and 65 years old who received the Ad26.COV2.S COVID-19 vaccine or a placebo. The sequencing used peripheral blood, collected in a trial of Ad26.COV2.S vaccine versus placebo. The chain combines TRBV7-6 with TRBJ2-1; 9 bases fit TRBD2. The CDR3 DNA follows: TGTGCCAGCAGCTTAGGTAGTAGCGGGAGAAATGAGCAGTTCTTC. Its translation is CASSLGSSGRNEQFF.